The next 9 T cell receptor beta chains were all read from a single sample in a study of T cell responses to AZD1222 COVID-19 vaccine. TCRdb's copy holds only in-frame clones and misses some; the assay was immunoSEQ multiplex PCR. The sample has 150,000 to 200,000 clones; about nine tenths are singletons. The sequencing here drew on peripheral blood, taken 28 days after the second dose of the MenACWY control vaccine. The receptor set was obtained from an adult who received the MenACWY meningococcal vaccine as a control.

The CDR3 reads CASSYSEAGQAKGYTF. Written as DNA, the CDR3 is TGTGCCAGCAGTTACTCGGAAGCGGGACAGGCGAAGGGCTACACCTTC. The chain combines TRBV6-5 with TRBJ1-2; 8 bases align to TRBD1. Germline V gene data show CDR1 as MNHEY and CDR2 as SVGAGI. Germline trimming cut 0 bases from V and 8 bases from J; bases unmatched to any gene: 11. The CDR3 extends over 16 amino acids.

The rearrangement joins TRBV6-5 to TRBJ1-1; D call uncertain. CDR1 is MNHEY, CDR2 SVGAGI, per germline. Deletions cut 6 bases from V and 1 base from J, with 9 bases between. This CDR3 comprises 13 residues. The CDR3 loop reads CASRREGNTEAFF. In DNA, the CDR3 is TGTGCCAGCAGGCGCGAGGGGAACACTGAAGCTTTCTTT.

The V gene is TRBV4-1, the J gene TRBJ2-1; no firm D call. V lost 1 base to trimming and J lost 7 bases, with 11 bases between them. The CDR3 extends over 14 amino acids. Germline assignment: CDR1 MGHRA and CDR2 YSYEKL. The CDR3 bases are TGCGCCAGCAGCCAAGGACCCGCCGGGAATGAGCAGTTCTTC. It yields the protein CASSQGPAGNEQFF.

The chain couples TRBV27 to TRBJ2-7; D call uncertain. The CDR3 runs 13 residues. In germline, CDR1 is MNHEY, CDR2 SMNVEV (reference sequence). V shed 5 bases and J shed 3 bases, with 11 bases lying between them. The DNA of the CDR3 is TGTGCCAGCAGTCCCGGGCTCCTCTACGAGCAGTACTTC. Protein: CASSPGLLYEQYF.

Details on this clone: This sample includes further DNA sequences coding for the same CDR3. The chain combines TRBV7-2 with TRBJ2-5; D is ambiguous. Between the trimmed V and J ends, which lost 6 bases and 5 bases, there was a span of 7 bases. In germline, CDR1 is SGHTA, CDR2 FQGNSA. The CDR3 sequence is 11 residues long. CDR3 loop: CASSSLETQYF. As DNA, the CDR3 is TGTGCCAGCAGTTCTTTGGAGACCCAGTACTTC.

The count of this clone is one. The rearrangement uses TRBV18 and TRBJ2-7; 7 nucleotides match TRBD1. This CDR3 spans 15 amino acids. In germline, CDR1 is KGHSH, CDR2 LQKENI. The V segment lost 1 base and the J segment 0 bases; nucleotides outside the gene matches: 3. The DNA of the CDR3 is TGTGCCAGCTCACCACTTAGGGACAGCTCCTACGAGCAGTACTTC. This encodes CASSPLRDSSYEQYF.

This clone has just one count. CDR3 loop: CASSPAGNTEAFF. The CDR3 coding sequence is TGTGCCAGCTCACCCGCAGGGAACACTGAAGCTTTCTTT. This sequence joins TRBV18 and TRBJ1-1, with unresolved D. The CDR3 is 13 amino acids. CDR1 KGHSH and CDR2 LQKENI come from the germline V gene. V was cut by 3 bases and J by 1 base, with 6 bases left in between. Supplemented by reference TRBV18 and TRBJ1-1, the full variable domain reads NAGVMQNPRHLVRRRGQEARLRCSPMKGHSHVYWYRQLPEEGLKFMVYLQKENIIDESGMPKERFSAEFPKEGPSILRIQQVVRGDSAAYFCASSPAGNTEAFFGQGTRLTVV.

V gene TRBV27 combines with J gene TRBJ1-2; a weak D match, TRBD1 (5 bases). Per the germline V gene, CDR1 is MNHEY and CDR2 is SMNVEV (reference sequence). CDR3 size: 17 residues. Trimming took 3 bases from V and 4 from J, leaving 21 bases between them. CDR3 coding DNA: TGTGCCAGCAGTTTGAATGGGGGTGGGGTGTCCCCCTATGGCTACACCTTC. This gives the protein CASSLNGGGVSPYGYTF.

A few counts support this clone. The chain couples TRBV5-5 to TRBJ2-7, with 12 bases fitting TRBD1. The CDR3 is made up of 17 amino acids. Per the germline V gene, CDR1 is SGHKS and CDR2 is YYEKEE (reference sequence). Unmatched junction bases numbered 4, after V lost 0 bases and J lost 0 bases. Here the CDR3 reads CASSLEGQGAYSYEQYF. The CDR3 bases are TGTGCCAGCAGCTTGGAGGGACAGGGGGCATACTCCTACGAGCAGTACTTC.